These T cell receptor beta chains were read from a single sample in a study of blood T cell repertoires in COVID-19. Libraries were prepared by immunoSEQ multiplex PCR; TCRdb keeps only in-frame clonotypes and omits some of them. The table records about 210,000 clones, around 87% of them present only once. Material for sequencing was peripheral blood. The receptors here all came from a man aged 60-69 years with acute or convalescent COVID-19. The CDR3 runs from the conserved cysteine through the conserved F or W. Fields, in order: V gene, clone size, CDR3 length, J gene, D gene, CDR3 protein, CDR3 DNA. The D gene is left open where the match is weak. The size entry is marked missing in some rows and otherwise reads once, few, many or a size class.

>TRBV7-8|NA|16|TRBJ2-7|NA
CASSARRGARLPEQYF
TGTGCCAGCAGCGCAAGACGGGGGGCGCGCCTCCCCGAGCAGTACTTC
>TRBV6-5|NA|13|TRBJ2-3|NA
CASSSPTIGTQYF
TGTGCCAGCAGTTCCCCCACCATCGGTACGCAGTATTTT
>TRBV7-6|NA|15|TRBJ1-2|NA
CASSPRTNLGYGYTF
TGTGCCAGCAGCCCGCGCACCAACCTCGGGTATGGCTACACCTTC
>TRBV24-1|NA|14|TRBJ1-2|NA
CATSDPGQLYGYTF
TGTGCCACCAGTGACCCCGGACAGCTCTATGGCTACACCTTC
>TRBV12-2|NA|16|TRBJ2-7|NA
CASRRLYRAYSYEQYF
TGTGCAAGTCGCCGTCTGTACAGGGCCTATTCCTACGAGCAGTACTTC
>TRBV19|NA|13|TRBJ1-2|TRBD1
CASSIRQGVGYTF
TGTGCCAGTAGTATACGACAGGGGGTTGGCTACACCTTC
>TRBV20-1|NA|16|TRBJ1-2|TRBD1
CSASTRTGQPNYGYTF
TGCAGTGCAAGTACTCGGACAGGCCAACCCAACTATGGCTACACCTTC
>TRBV6-6|NA|18|TRBJ1-5|TRBD1
CASSHGRRGRRGNQPQHF
TGTGCCAGCAGTCATGGTCGCAGGGGGCGCAGGGGCAATCAGCCCCAGCATTTT
>TRBV6-5|NA|13|TRBJ2-1|NA
CASGGSNRNEQFF
TGTGCCAGCGGGGGGTCCAACCGGAATGAGCAGTTCTTC
>TRBV4-3|NA|18|TRBJ2-1|NA
CASSRSSRGHIIDNEQFF
TGCGCCAGCAGCCGGAGCTCGCGAGGACATATAATAGACAATGAGCAGTTCTTC
>TRBV2|few|16|TRBJ1-6|NA
CASSEGGAPYHSPLHF
TGTGCCAGCAGTGAGGGGGGGGCTCCTTATCATTCACCCCTCCACTTT
>TRBV4-3|once|17|TRBJ1-1|NA
CASSQDHSPAKNTEAFF
TGCGCCAGCAGCCAAGACCACAGTCCGGCAAAAAACACTGAAGCTTTCTTT
>TRBV7-2|NA|18|TRBJ2-2|TRBD2
CASSLGWTSGGNTGELFF
TGTGCCAGCAGCTTAGGCTGGACTAGCGGGGGGAACACCGGGGAGCTGTTTTTT
>TRBV6-5|once|16|TRBJ2-7|TRBD1
CASSFHFGQGRYEQYF
TGTGCCAGCAGTTTCCATTTCGGACAGGGAAGGTACGAGCAGTACTTC
>TRBV20-1|NA|15|TRBJ1-3|NA
CSASYSLSSGNTIYF
TGCAGTGCTAGTTACAGTCTAAGCTCTGGAAACACCATATATTTT
>TRBV6-2/TRBV6-3|NA|13|TRBJ2-7|NA
CASSYGGWYEQYF
TGTGCCAGCAGTTACGGGGGGTGGTACGAGCAGTACTTC
>TRBV6-1|once|14|TRBJ1-1|TRBD1
CASSEGQYGTEAFF
TGTGCCAGCAGTGAGGGACAGTATGGCACTGAAGCTTTCTTT
>TRBV19|NA|16|TRBJ2-7|NA
CASSQGGAGADYEQYF
TGTGCCAGTAGTCAGGGGGGAGCGGGGGCCGACTACGAGCAGTACTTC
>TRBV10-2|NA|17|TRBJ1-6|TRBD1
CASRDGTGGMLNSPLHF
TGCGCCAGCAGGGACGGGACAGGGGGGATGCTCAATTCACCCCTCCACTTT
>TRBV20-1|NA|13|TRBJ2-7|NA
CSASGQDSYEQYF
TGCAGTGCTAGTGGGCAGGACTCCTACGAGCAGTACTTC
>TRBV4-3|once|14|TRBJ2-7|NA
CASSQDMGAGEQYF
TGCGCCAGCAGCCAAGATATGGGGGCAGGGGAGCAGTACTTC
>TRBV19|NA|15|TRBJ1-1|TRBD1
CASSSGDRRPTEAFF
TGTGCCAGTAGTTCCGGGGACAGGCGGCCGACTGAAGCTTTCTTT
>TRBV14|NA|14|TRBJ2-7|NA
CASSQDEGVGEQYF
TGTGCCAGCAGCCAAGATGAGGGGGTGGGGGAGCAGTACTTC
>TRBV5-1|NA|14|TRBJ2-3|TRBD1
CASSAGGWPDTQYF
TGCGCCAGCAGCGCAGGGGGCTGGCCAGATACGCAGTATTTT
>TRBV3-1/TRBV3-2|NA|19|TRBJ1-2|NA
CASSHLPRGKTAFPYGYTF
TGTGCCAGCAGCCACCTTCCGCGGGGGAAGACAGCCTTTCCCTATGGCTACACCTTC
>TRBV18|few|13|TRBJ2-1|NA
CASSPMRGNEQFF
TGTGCCAGCTCACCCATGCGAGGGAATGAGCAGTTCTTC
>TRBV21-1|once|14|TRBJ1-5|NA
CASRWQISNQPQHF
TGTGCCAGCAGATGGCAAATTAGCAATCAGCCCCAGCATTTT
>TRBV11-2|NA|15|TRBJ2-3|NA
CASSLSDGGTDTQYF
TGTGCCAGCAGCCTGTCGGACGGGGGCACAGATACGCAGTATTTT
>TRBV5-1|NA|16|TRBJ2-1|NA
CASSPNTGISYNEQFF
TGCGCCAGCAGCCCCAATACCGGGATAAGCTACAATGAGCAGTTCTTC
>TRBV19|NA|14|TRBJ1-1|NA
CASRPRGANTEAFF
TGTGCCAGCCGGCCCAGGGGTGCGAACACTGAAGCTTTCTTT
>TRBV6-5|NA|14|TRBJ2-1|NA
CASRPSGSYNEQFF
TGTGCCAGCAGACCGTCGGGCTCCTACAATGAGCAGTTCTTC
>TRBV6-5|many|15|TRBJ1-2|TRBD1
CASNRDRVGGYGYTF
TGTGCCAGCAACCGCGACAGGGTGGGTGGGTATGGCTACACCTTC
>TRBV3-1/TRBV3-2|once|15|TRBJ2-5|TRBD1
CASSVGTGVVETQYF
TGTGCCAGCAGCGTGGGGACAGGGGTGGTGGAGACCCAGTACTTC
>TRBV19|NA|16|TRBJ1-1|NA
CASSIQGPGMNTEAFF
TGTGCCAGTAGTATTCAGGGGCCGGGGATGAACACTGAAGCTTTCTTT
>TRBV9|NA|16|TRBJ1-3|NA
CASSAQERVAGNTIYF
TGTGCCAGCAGCGCCCAGGAGAGGGTAGCTGGAAACACCATATATTTT
>TRBV6-5|NA|15|TRBJ1-3|NA
CATEVNKAAENTIYF
TGTGCCACCGAGGTCAACAAGGCGGCCGAAAACACCATATATTTT
>TRBV2|once|14|TRBJ2-5|NA
CASSDGTYQETQYF
TGTGCCAGCAGTGACGGGACATACCAAGAGACCCAGTACTTC
>TRBV29-1|once|14|TRBJ2-5|NA
CSGKHRALRETQYF
TGCAGCGGGAAACACAGGGCTCTAAGGGAGACCCAGTACTTC
>TRBV5-5|NA|14|TRBJ1-2|NA
CASSPAGGYYGYTF
TGTGCCAGCAGCCCCGCCGGGGGATACTATGGCTACACCTTC
>TRBV5-1|NA|15|TRBJ1-6|NA
CASSPGESYNSPLHF
TGCGCCAGCAGCCCGGGAGAGTCCTATAATTCACCCCTCCACTTT
>TRBV19|NA|18|TRBJ2-6|NA
CASSPRAREVSGANVLTF
TGTGCCAGTAGCCCCCGTGCGAGGGAGGTATCTGGGGCCAACGTCCTGACTTTC
>TRBV27|NA|14|TRBJ1-1|TRBD1
CASSLMGQGLEAFF
TGTGCCAGCAGTTTAATGGGACAGGGTCTTGAAGCTTTCTTT
>TRBV5-1|NA|15|TRBJ2-3|TRBD2
CASSQTSGSTDTQYF
TGCGCCAGCAGCCAAACTAGCGGGAGCACAGATACGCAGTATTTT
>TRBV4-2|NA|21|TRBJ2-1|TRBD2
CASSQAPATSGGSSSYNEQFF
TGTGCCAGCAGCCAAGCCCCCGCGACTAGCGGGGGCTCTAGCTCCTACAATGAGCAGTTCTTC
>TRBV29-1|NA|17|TRBJ2-1|TRBD1
CSVGSPLGTGFYNEQFF
TGCAGCGTTGGATCCCCCCTGGGGACAGGCTTCTACAATGAGCAGTTCTTC
>TRBV11-3|NA|12|TRBJ2-7|TRBD1
CASSLGTAEQYF
TGTGCCAGCAGCCTAGGGACAGCCGAGCAGTACTTC
>TRBV9|once|15|TRBJ2-7|TRBD1
CASSVGGTGLTEQYF
TGTGCCAGCAGCGTAGGCGGGACAGGGTTAACCGAGCAGTACTTC
>TRBV5-6|NA|16|TRBJ1-5|TRBD1
CASSLGTGLGNQPQHF
TGTGCCAGCAGCTTGGGGACAGGCTTGGGTAATCAGCCCCAGCATTTT
>TRBV30|NA|15|TRBJ2-5|TRBD2
CAWSVLAGVEETQYF
TGTGCCTGGAGTGTGTTAGCGGGGGTTGAAGAGACCCAGTACTTC
>TRBV11-2|NA|16|TRBJ2-1|TRBD2
CASSSYTSGAYNEQFF
TGTGCCAGCAGCTCCTATACTAGCGGGGCCTACAATGAGCAGTTCTTC
>TRBV19|NA|14|TRBJ1-2|NA
CASNSGGSNYGYTF
TGTGCCAGCAATTCGGGGGGCAGTAACTATGGCTACACCTTC
>TRBV6-6|many|14|TRBJ2-7|NA
CASSQTVGAYEQYF
TGTGCCAGCAGTCAGACCGTCGGGGCCTACGAGCAGTACTTC
>TRBV3-1/TRBV3-2|few|16|TRBJ2-3|TRBD2
CASSPRTSGGSDTQYF
TGTGCCAGCAGCCCCCGGACTAGCGGGGGCTCGGATACGCAGTATTTT
>TRBV7-9|NA|16|TRBJ1-1|NA
CASSLGRVGMNTEAFF
TGTGCCAGCAGCTTGGGCAGGGTGGGGATGAACACTGAAGCTTTCTTT
>TRBV10-3|NA|17|TRBJ2-3|TRBD2
CAISPGLAGGRTDTQYF
TGTGCCATCAGCCCGGGACTAGCGGGGGGCCGCACAGATACGCAGTATTTT
>TRBV5-1|NA|15|TRBJ1-1|NA
CASSLSGQSNTEAFF
TGCGCCAGCAGCTTGAGCGGACAGTCGAACACTGAAGCTTTCTTT
>TRBV27|NA|17|TRBJ1-2|TRBD1
CASSSQQGASANYGYTF
TGTGCCAGCAGTTCCCAACAGGGGGCTTCAGCTAACTATGGCTACACCTTC
>TRBV13|NA|16|TRBJ2-2|NA
CASSLVLQANTGELFF
TGTGCCAGCAGCTTAGTACTACAAGCGAACACCGGGGAGCTGTTTTTT
>TRBV7-9|NA|14|TRBJ1-2|NA
CASSLRGGDYGYTF
TGTGCCAGCAGCTTAAGGGGTGGGGACTATGGCTACACCTTC
>TRBV7-8|NA|13|TRBJ2-3|NA
CASSPGVTDTQYF
TGTGCCAGCAGCCCCGGGGTGACAGATACGCAGTATTTT